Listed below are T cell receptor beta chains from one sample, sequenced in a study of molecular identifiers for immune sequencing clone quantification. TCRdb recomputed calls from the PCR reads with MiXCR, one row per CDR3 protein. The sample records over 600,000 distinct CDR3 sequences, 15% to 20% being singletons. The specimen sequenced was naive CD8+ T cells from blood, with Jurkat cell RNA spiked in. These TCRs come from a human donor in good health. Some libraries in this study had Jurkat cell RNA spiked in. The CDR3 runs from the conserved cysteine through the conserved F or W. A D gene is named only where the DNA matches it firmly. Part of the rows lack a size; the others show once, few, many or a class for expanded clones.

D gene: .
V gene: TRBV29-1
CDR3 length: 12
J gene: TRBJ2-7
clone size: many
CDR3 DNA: TGCAGCGTTGAAGATGGCAGCCACGAGCAGTACTTC
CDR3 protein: CSVEDGSHEQYF

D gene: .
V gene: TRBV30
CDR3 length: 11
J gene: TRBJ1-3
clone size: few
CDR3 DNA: TGTGCCTGGTTCTCTGGAAACACCATATATTTT
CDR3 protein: CAWFSGNTIYF

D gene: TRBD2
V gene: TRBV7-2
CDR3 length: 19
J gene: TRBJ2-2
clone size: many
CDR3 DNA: TGTGCCAGCAAAAAAAGAGGACTAGCGGGAGTCGGGGACACCGGGGAGCTGTTTTTT
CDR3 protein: CASKKRGLAGVGDTGELFF

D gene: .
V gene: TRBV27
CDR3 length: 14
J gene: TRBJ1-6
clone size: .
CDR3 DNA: TGTGCCAGCAGCAAAGGGGTTGGGAATTCACCCCTCCACTTT
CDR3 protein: CASSKGVGNSPLHF

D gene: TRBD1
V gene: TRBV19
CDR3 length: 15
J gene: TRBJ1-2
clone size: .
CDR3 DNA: TGTGCCAGTGTACAGGGGGCAGAAGCTAACTATGGCTACACCTTC
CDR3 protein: CASVQGAEANYGYTF

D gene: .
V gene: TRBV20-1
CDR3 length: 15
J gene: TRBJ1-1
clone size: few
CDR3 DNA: TGCAGTGCTAGAAATTTGCCGGTCATGAACACTGAAGCTTTCTTT
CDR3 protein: CSARNLPVMNTEAFF

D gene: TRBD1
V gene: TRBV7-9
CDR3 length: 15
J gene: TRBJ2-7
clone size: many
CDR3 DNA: TGTGCCAGCAGCTACCCGGACAGGGAGGTATACGAGCAGTACTTC
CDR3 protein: CASSYPDREVYEQYF

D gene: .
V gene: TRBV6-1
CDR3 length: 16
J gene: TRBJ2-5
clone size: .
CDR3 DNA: TGTGCCAGCAGCCAGTCCACCGAAGGGGTGGGAGAGACCCAGTACTTC
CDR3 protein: CASSQSTEGVGETQYF

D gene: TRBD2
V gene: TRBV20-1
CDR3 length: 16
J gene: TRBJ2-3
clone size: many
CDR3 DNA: TGCAGTGCTAGTAGTCCCGCGGGAGTACGGGGAGATACGCAGTATTTT
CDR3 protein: CSASSPAGVRGDTQYF

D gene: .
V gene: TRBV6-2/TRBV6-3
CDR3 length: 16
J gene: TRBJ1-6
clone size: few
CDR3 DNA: TGTGCCAGCAGTTACTCGACGGCAGGAAAGAATTCACCCCTCCACTTT
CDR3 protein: CASSYSTAGKNSPLHF

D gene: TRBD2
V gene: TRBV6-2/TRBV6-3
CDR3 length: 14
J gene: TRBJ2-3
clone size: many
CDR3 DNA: TGTGCCAGCAGGGCTAGCGGACTCACAGATACGCAGTATTTT
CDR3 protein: CASRASGLTDTQYF

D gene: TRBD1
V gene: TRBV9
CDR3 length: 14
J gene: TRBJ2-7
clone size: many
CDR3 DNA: TGTGCCAGCAGCGTCGGGGACAGAACCTACGAGCAGTACTTC
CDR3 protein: CASSVGDRTYEQYF

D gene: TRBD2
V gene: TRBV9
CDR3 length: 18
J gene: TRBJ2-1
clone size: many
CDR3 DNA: TGTGCCAGCAGCCCAGGTCGGTTCGGGAGGAACGCCTACAATGAGCAGTTCTTC
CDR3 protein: CASSPGRFGRNAYNEQFF

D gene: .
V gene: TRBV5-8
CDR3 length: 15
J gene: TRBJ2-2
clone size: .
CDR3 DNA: TGTGCCAGCAGCCGGATCGGGATGAACACCGGGGAGCTGTTTTTT
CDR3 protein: CASSRIGMNTGELFF

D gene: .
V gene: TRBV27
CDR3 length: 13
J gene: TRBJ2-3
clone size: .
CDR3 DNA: TGTGCCAGCATCGGGAGCCCCACAGATACGCAGTATTTT
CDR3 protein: CASIGSPTDTQYF

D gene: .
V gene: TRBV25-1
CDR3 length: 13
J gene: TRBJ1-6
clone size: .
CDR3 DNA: TGTGCCAGCAGTGAGTCAGAGGGGGGACCCCTCCACTTT
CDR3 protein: CASSESEGGPLHF

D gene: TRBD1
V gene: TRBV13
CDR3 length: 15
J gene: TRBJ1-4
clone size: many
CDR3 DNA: TGTGCCAGCAGCAGGACAGGGGGTCATTATGAAAAACTGTTTTTT
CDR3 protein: CASSRTGGHYEKLFF

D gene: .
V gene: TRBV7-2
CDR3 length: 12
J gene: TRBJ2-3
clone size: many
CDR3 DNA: TGTGCCAGCAGCCAAAACCGGGCCCAGCTTTATTTT
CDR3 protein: CASSQNRAQLYF

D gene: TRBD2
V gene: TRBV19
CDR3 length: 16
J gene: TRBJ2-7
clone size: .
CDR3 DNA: TGTGCCAGTAGTATGGGACTAGCGGGATCCTCCTACGAGCAGTACTTC
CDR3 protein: CASSMGLAGSSYEQYF

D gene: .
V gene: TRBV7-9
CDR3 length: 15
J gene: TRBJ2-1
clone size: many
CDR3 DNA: TGTGCCAGCAGCTACAGGGACGTTTACATCAATGAGCAGTTCTTC
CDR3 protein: CASSYRDVYINEQFF

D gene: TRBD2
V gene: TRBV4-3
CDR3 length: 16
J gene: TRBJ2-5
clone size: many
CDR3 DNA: TGCGCCAGCAGCCAAGGACTAGCGGGAGGTTCAGAGACCCAGTACTTC
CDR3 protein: CASSQGLAGGSETQYF

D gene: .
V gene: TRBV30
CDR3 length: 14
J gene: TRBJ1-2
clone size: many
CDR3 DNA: TGTGCCTGGATGACGGGAGGCAGTGACTATGGCTACACCTTC
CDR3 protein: CAWMTGGSDYGYTF

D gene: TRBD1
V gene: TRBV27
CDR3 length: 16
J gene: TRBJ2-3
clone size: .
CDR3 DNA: TGTGCCAGCAGTCCACAGGGGGCCTCCTTCACAGATACGCAGTATTTT
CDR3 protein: CASSPQGASFTDTQYF

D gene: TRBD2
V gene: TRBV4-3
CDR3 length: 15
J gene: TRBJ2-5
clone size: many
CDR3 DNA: TGCGCCAGCAGCCAAGATACTAGCGGCCAAGAGACCCAGTACTTC
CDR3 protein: CASSQDTSGQETQYF

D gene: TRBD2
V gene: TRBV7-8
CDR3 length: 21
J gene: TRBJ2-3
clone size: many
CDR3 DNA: TGTGCCAGCAGCCTCATACACGGGACTAGCGGGGAAGTCATTAGCACAGATACGCAGTATTTT
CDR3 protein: CASSLIHGTSGEVISTDTQYF

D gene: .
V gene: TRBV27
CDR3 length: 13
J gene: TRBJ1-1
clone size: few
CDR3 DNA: TGTGCCAGCAGCCTACACCTGAACACTGAAGCTTTCTTT
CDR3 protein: CASSLHLNTEAFF

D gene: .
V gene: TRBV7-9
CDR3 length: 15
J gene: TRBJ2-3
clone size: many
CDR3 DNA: TGTGCCAGCAGCCACCGCTACAGGGGCACAGATACGCAGTATTTT
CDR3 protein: CASSHRYRGTDTQYF

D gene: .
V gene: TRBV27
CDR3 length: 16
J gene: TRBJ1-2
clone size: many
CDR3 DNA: TGTGCCAGCAGTCCCGTCCTTGTGACAGGCCCAACGGGCTACACCTTC
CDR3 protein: CASSPVLVTGPTGYTF

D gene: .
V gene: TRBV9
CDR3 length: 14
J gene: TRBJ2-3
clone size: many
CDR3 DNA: TGTGCCAGCAGCGTAGGACTGAACACAGATACGCAGTATTTT
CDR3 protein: CASSVGLNTDTQYF

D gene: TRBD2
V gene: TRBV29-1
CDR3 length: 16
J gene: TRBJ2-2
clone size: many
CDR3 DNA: TGCAGCGTCCGGACTAGCGGGAGGTCGAACACCGGGGAGCTGTTTTTT
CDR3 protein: CSVRTSGRSNTGELFF

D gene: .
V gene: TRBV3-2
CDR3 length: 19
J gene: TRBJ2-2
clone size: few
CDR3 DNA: TGTGCCAGCAGCCAAGATCCTGGACGGGGGGCCCCCGAAGACGGGGAGCTGTTTTTT
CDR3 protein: CASSQDPGRGAPEDGELFF

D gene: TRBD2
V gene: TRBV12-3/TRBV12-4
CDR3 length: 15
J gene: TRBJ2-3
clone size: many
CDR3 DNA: TGTGCCAGCAGTGATCTAGCGGGGGTCACAGATACGCAGTATTTT
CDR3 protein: CASSDLAGVTDTQYF

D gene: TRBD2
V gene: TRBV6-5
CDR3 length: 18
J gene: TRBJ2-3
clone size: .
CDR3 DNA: TGTGCCAGCAGTTGCTCTTTACTAGCGGGAGGGCAGGGAGATACGCAGTATTTT
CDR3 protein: CASSCSLLAGGQGDTQYF

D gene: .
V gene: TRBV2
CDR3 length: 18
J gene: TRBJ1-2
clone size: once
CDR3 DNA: TGTGCCAGCAGTGGGGACGACCAGGTTAGACTTGGGGACTATGGCTACACCTTC
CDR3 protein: CASSGDDQVRLGDYGYTF

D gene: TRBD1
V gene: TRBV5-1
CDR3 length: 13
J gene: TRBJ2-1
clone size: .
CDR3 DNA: TGCGCCAGCAGTTTTGGACAGGGGGATGAGCAGTTCTTC
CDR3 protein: CASSFGQGDEQFF

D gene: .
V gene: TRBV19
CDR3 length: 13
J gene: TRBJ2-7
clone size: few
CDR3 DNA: TGTGCCAGTAGTAATGGGCACTCCTACGAGCAGTACTTC
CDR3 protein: CASSNGHSYEQYF

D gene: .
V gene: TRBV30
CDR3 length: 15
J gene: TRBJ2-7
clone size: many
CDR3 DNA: TGTGCCTGGAGTGTAATTACCAGCGAACTTTACGAGCAGTACTTC
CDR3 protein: CAWSVITSELYEQYF

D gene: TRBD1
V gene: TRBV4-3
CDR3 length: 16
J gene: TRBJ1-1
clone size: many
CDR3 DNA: TGCGCCAGCAGCCAAGTGGCAGGGGGCATGAACACTGAAGCTTTCTTT
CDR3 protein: CASSQVAGGMNTEAFF

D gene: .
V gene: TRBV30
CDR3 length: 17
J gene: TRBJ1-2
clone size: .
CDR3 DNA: TGTGCCTGGAGTGCCCTCCAACCCAACATGGCTAACTATGGCTACACCTTC
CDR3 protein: CAWSALQPNMANYGYTF

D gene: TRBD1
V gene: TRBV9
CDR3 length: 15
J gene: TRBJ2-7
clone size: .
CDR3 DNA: TGTGCCAGCAGCTTCACCGGGACAGGGTACGACGAGCAGTACTTC
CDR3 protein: CASSFTGTGYDEQYF

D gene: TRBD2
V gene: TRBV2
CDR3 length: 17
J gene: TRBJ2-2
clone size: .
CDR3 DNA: TGTGCCAGCAGTGGGTTAAGCGGGAGGGCCGACACCGGGGAGCTGTTTTTT
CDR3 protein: CASSGLSGRADTGELFF

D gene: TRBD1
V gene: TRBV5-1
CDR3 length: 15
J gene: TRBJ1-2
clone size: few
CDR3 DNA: TGCGCCAGCAGCCTGGACAGGGGACTTACTGATGGCTACACCTTC
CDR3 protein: CASSLDRGLTDGYTF

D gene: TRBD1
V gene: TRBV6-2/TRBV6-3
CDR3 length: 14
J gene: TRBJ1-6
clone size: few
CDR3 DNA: TGTGCCACCAATGGGGGACAGTACAATTCACCCCTCCACTTT
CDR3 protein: CATNGGQYNSPLHF

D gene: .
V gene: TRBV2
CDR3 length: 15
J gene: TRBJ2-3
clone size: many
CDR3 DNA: TGTGCCAGCCCTGCCGTACAGGCGCCCCCAGATACGCAGTATTTT
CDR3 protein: CASPAVQAPPDTQYF

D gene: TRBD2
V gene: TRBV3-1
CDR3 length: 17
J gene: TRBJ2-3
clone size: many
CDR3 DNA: TGTGCCAGCAGCCGTCCAACTATGGCGGGAGTTGCAGATACGCAGTATTTT
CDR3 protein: CASSRPTMAGVADTQYF

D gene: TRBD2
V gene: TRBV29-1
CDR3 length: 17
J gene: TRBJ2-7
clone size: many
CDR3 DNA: TGCAGCGTTGCCCTTGTTGTTGGCGGGAGTCTAGCCTACGAGCAGTACTTC
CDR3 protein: CSVALVVGGSLAYEQYF

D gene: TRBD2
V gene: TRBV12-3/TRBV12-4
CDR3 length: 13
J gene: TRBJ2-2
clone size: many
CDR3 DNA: TGTGCCAGCAGTTTCGGGGGGAACGGGGAGCTGTTTTTT
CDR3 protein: CASSFGGNGELFF

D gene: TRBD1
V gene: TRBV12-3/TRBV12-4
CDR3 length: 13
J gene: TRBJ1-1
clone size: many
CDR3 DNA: TGTGCCAGCAGTCACCAGGGGGTTACTGAAGCTTTCTTT
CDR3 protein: CASSHQGVTEAFF

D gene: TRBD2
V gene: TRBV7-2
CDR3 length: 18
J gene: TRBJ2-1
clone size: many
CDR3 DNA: TGTGCCAGCAGCTTAGCAGCGGGGGGCGGGGGACCCTACAATGAGCAGTTCTTC
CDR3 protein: CASSLAAGGGGPYNEQFF

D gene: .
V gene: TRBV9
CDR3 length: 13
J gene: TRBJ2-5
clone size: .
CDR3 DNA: TGTGCCAGCAGCGTCGGGGGCGCAGAGACCCAGTACTTC
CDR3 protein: CASSVGGAETQYF

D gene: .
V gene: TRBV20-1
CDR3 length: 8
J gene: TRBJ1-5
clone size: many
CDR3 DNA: TGCAGGAATCAGCCCCAGCATTTT
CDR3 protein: CRNQPQHF

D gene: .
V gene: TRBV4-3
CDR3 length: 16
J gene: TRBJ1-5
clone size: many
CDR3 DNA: TGCGCCAGCAGCCAAGACCTAGGGACGGCCAATCAGCCCCAGCATTTT
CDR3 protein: CASSQDLGTANQPQHF

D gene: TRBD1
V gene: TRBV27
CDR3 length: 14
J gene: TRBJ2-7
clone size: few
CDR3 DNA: TGTGCCAGCGCCCTGGGCGGGACAGGTTACGAGCAGTACTTC
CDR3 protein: CASALGGTGYEQYF